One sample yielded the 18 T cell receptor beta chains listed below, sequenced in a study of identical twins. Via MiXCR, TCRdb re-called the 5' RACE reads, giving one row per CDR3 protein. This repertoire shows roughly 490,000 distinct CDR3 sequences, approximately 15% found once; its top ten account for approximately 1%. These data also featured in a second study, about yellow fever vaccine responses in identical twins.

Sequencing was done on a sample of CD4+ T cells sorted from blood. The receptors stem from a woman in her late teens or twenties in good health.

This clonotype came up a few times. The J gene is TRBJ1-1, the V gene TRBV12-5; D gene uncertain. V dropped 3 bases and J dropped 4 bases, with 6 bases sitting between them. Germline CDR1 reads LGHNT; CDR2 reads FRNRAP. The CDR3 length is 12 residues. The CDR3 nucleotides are TGTGCTAGTGGTTTTGGCATCACTGAAGCTTTCTTT. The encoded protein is CASGFGITEAFF.

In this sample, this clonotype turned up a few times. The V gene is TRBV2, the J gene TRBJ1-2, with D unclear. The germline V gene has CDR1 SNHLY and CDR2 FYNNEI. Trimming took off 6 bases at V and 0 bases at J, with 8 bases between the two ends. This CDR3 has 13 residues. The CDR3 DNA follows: TGTGCCAGCAGCCAGAATACTAACTATGGCTACACCTTC. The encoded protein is CASSQNTNYGYTF.

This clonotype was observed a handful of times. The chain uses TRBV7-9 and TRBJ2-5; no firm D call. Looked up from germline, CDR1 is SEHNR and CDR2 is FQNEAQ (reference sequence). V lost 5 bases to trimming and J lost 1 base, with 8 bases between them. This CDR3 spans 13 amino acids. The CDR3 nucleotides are TGTGCCAGCAGCCTTACCCGCCAAGAGACCCAGTACTTC. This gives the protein CASSLTRQETQYF.

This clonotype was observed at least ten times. The CDR3 loop reads CASSPLGTTGYGYTF. CDR3 DNA sequence: TGTGCCAGCAGCCCCCTAGGGACGACAGGCTATGGCTACACCTTC. V gene TRBV7-9 combines with J gene TRBJ1-2; possible D gene TRBD1, 6 bases. V was cut by 5 bases and J by 4 bases, with 17 bases left in between. The CDR3 length is 15 residues. Per germline, CDR1 SEHNR and CDR2 FQNEAQ (reference sequence).

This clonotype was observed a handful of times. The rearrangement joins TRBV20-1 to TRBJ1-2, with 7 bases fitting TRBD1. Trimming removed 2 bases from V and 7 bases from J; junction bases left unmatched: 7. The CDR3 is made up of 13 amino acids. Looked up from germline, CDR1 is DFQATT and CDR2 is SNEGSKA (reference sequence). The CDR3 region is CSARTTGEGGYTF. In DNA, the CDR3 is TGCAGTGCTAGAACTACAGGGGAAGGTGGCTACACCTTC.

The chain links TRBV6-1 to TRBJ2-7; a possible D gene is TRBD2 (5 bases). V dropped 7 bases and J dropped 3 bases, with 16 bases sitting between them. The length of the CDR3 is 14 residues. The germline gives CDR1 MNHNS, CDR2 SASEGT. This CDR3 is CASKRGRADYEQYF. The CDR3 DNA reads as TGTGCCAGCAAACGCGGGCGAGCGGACTACGAGCAGTACTTC.

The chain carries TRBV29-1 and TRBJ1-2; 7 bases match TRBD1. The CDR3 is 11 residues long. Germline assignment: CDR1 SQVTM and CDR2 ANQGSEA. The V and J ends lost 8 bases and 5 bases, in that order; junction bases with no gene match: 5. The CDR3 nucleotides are TGCAGCAGTCGGACAGGTTATGGCTACACCTTC. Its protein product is CSSRTGYGYTF.

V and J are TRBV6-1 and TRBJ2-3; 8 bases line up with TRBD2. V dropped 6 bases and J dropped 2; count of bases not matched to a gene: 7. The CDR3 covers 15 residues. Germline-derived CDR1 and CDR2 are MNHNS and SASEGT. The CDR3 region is CASSRGGGPTDTQYF. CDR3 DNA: TGTGCCAGCAGCCGGGGGGGGGGCCCCACAGATACGCAGTATTTT.

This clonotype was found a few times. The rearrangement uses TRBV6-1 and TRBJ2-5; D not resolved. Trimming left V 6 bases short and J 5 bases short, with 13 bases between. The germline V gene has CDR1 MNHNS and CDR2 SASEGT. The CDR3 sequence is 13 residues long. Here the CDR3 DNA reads TGTGCCAGCAGACCCAGTCCCTTGGAGACCCAGTACTTC. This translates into CASRPSPLETQYF.

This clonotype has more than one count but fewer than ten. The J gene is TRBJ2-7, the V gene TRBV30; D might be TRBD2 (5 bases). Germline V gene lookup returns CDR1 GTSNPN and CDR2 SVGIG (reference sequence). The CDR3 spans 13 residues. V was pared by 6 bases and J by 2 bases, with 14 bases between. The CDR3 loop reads CACTRTSTYEQYF. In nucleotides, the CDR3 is TGTGCCTGTACTAGGACGAGTACCTACGAGCAGTACTTC. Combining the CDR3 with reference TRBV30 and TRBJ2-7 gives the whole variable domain SQTIHQWPATLVQPVGSPLSLECTVEGTSNPNLYWYRQAAGRGLQLLFYSVGIGQISSEVPQNLSASRPQDRQFILSSKKLLLSDSGFYLCACTRTSTYEQYFGPGTRLTVT.

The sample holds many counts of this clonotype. CDR3 coding DNA: TGCAGCGTTGATGGCGGGCCCTACGAGCAGTACTTC. This translates into CSVDGGPYEQYF. The chain uses TRBV29-1 and TRBJ2-7, with D possibly TRBD2 on 5 matching bases. Deletions cut 3 bases from V and 2 bases from J, with 8 bases between. The CDR3 is 12 amino acids. The V gene's germline CDR1 is SQVTM and CDR2 ANQGSEA.

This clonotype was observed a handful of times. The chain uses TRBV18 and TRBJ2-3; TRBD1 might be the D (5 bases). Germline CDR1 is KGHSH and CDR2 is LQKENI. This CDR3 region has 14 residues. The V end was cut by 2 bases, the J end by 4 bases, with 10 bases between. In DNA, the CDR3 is TGTGCCAGCTCACCAGACAGATCATCAGATACGCAGTATTTT. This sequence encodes CASSPDRSSDTQYF.

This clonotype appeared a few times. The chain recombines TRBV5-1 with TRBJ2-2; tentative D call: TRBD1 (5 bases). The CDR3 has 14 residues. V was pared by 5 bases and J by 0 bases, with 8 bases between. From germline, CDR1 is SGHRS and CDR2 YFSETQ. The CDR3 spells CASRTAANTGELFF. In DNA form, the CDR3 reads TGCGCCAGCAGGACAGCCGCGAACACCGGGGAGCTGTTTTTT.

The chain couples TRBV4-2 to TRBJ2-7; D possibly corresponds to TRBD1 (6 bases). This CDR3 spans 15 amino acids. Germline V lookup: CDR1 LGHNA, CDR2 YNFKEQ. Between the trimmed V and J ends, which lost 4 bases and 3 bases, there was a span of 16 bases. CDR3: CASSLELQGLYEQYF. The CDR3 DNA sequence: TGTGCCAGCAGCCTCGAACTACAGGGCCTCTACGAGCAGTACTTC.

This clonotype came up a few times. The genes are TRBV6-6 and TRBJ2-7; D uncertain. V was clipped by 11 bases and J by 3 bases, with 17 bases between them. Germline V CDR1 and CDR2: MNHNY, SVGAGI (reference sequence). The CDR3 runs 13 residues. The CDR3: CAGHIGPGYEQYF. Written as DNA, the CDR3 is TGTGCCGGCCATATTGGGCCCGGCTACGAGCAGTACTTC.

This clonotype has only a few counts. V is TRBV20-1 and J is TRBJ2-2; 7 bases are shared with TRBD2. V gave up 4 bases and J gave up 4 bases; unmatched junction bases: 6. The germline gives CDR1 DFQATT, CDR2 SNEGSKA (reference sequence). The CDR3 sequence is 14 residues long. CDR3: CSATTGGSTGELFF. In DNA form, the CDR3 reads TGCAGTGCTACGACGGGGGGTAGCACCGGGGAGCTGTTTTTT.

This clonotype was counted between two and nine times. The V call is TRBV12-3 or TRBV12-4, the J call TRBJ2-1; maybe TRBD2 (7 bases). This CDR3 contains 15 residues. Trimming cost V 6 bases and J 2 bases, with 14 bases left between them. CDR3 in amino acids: CASRPGGSAYNEQFF. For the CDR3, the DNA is TGTGCCAGCAGACCGGGGGGCTCGGCCTACAATGAGCAGTTCTTC.

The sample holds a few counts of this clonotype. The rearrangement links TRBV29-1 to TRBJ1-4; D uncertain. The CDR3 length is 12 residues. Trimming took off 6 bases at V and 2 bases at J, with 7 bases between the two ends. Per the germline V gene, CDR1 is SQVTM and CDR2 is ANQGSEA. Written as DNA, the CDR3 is TGCAGCGTCGGTCGCACTAATGAAAAACTGTTTTTT. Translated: CSVGRTNEKLFF.